A single sample gave rise to the 29 T cell receptor beta chains below, sequenced in a study of blood T cell dynamics during melanoma immunotherapy. Time point described: pre-treatment baseline. Generated by immunoSEQ multiplex PCR, the TCRdb table keeps only in-frame clones and is missing some. This table holds under 20,000 clones, about 80% found once. The sample consisted of blood, taken from a patient treated with checkpoint blockade. These receptors were collected from a human donor with melanoma.

The chain employs TRBV5-1 and TRBJ1-1, with D possibly TRBD1 on 6 matching bases. CDR1 and CDR2 (germline): SGHRS, YFSETQ. The V and J ends lost 0 bases and 0 bases respectively, with 12 bases between them. This CDR3 spans 16 amino acids. The DNA for the CDR3 is TGCGCCAGCAGCTTGGAGGCGACAGGATTGAACACTGAAGCTTTCTTT. As protein: CASSLEATGLNTEAFF.

The chain links TRBV6-5 to TRBJ2-1; TRBD1 aligns across 9 bases. The V gene's germline CDR1 is MNHEY and CDR2 SVGAGI. CDR3 length equals 14 residues. V was clipped by 5 bases and J by 6 bases; unmatched bases: 5. The CDR3 DNA sequence: TGTGCCAGCAGTCCTAACAGGGGGCCCAATGAGCAGTTCTTC. Encoded protein: CASSPNRGPNEQFF.

This chain joins TRBV10-3 and TRBJ2-1, with D tentatively TRBD1 or TRBD2 (5 bases each). The CDR3 consists of 14 residues. CDR1 is ENHRY, CDR2 SYGVKD, per germline. Trimming stripped 8 bases from V and 0 bases from J, with 11 bases between. CDR3 in amino acids: CAIRGSSSYNEQFF. The DNA for the CDR3 is TGTGCCATCCGGGGCTCGAGCTCCTACAATGAGCAGTTCTTC.

V and J are TRBV12-5 and TRBJ2-3, with 7 nucleotides matching TRBD1. Germline CDR1 and CDR2: LGHNT and FRNRAP. J lost 2 bases, V lost 4 bases, and 9 bases had no gene match. The CDR3 contains 16 residues. CDR3 DNA: TGTGCTAGTGGTTGGGACAGTTGGGAATTCACAGATACGCAGTATTTT. Translating gives CASGWDSWEFTDTQYF.

This clone was counted a few times. CDR3 protein: CATSTRPRQESFSGNTIYF. CDR3 nucleotides: TGTGCCACCAGCACAAGGCCCCGACAGGAATCTTTCTCTGGAAACACCATATATTTT. The rearrangement uses TRBV15 and TRBJ1-3; D is perhaps TRBD1 (6 bases). Trimming took 4 bases from V and 0 from J, leaving 22 bases between them. Looked up from germline, CDR1 is LNHNV and CDR2 is YYDKDF (reference sequence). CDR3 length: 19 amino acids. Full variable domain (missing parts from reference TRBV15 and TRBJ1-3): DAMVIQNPRYQVTQFGKPVTLSCSQTLNHNVMYWYQQKSSQAPKLLFHYYDKDFNNEADTPDNFQSRRPNTSFCFLDIRSPGLGDTAMYLCATSTRPRQESFSGNTIYFGEGSWLTVV.

The chain combines TRBV5-4 with TRBJ2-1, with D perhaps matching TRBD2 (6 bases). The V gene's germline CDR1 is SGHNT and CDR2 YYREEE (reference sequence). CDR3 length: 16 residues. V was cut by 0 bases and J by 0 bases, with 10 bases left in between. CDR3 DNA sequence: TGTGCCAGCAGCTTGGGGACTATAAACTCCTACAATGAGCAGTTCTTC. The encoded protein is CASSLGTINSYNEQFF.

The chain carries TRBV4-3 and TRBJ1-6; D not certain. V was trimmed by 4 bases and J by 6 bases, leaving 7 bases between them. CDR1 is LGHNA and CDR2 is YSLEER in the germline V gene. The length of the CDR3 is 13 residues. The CDR3, as DNA: TGCGCCAGCAGCCTTGACGGTAATTCACCCCTCCACTTT. Residues: CASSLDGNSPLHF.

The V call is TRBV28, the J call TRBJ1-3; D perhaps matches TRBD1 (6 bases). The CDR3 is 15 residues long. V was pared by 6 bases and J by 2 bases, with 14 bases between. CDR1 is MDHEN and CDR2 is SYDVKM in the germline V gene. CDR3 sequence: CASSLGRGPGNTIYF. The CDR3 DNA reads TGTGCCAGCAGCCTAGGCCGGGGGCCTGGAAACACCATATATTTT.

This sequence joins TRBV11-2 and TRBJ2-3, with D maybe TRBD2 (5 bases). There are 18 residues in the CDR3. Between the trimmed V and J ends, which lost 0 bases and 0 bases, there was a span of 16 bases. CDR1 and CDR2 (germline): SGHAT, FQNNGV. CDR3 coding DNA: TGTGCCAGCAGCTTAGATCCGCGACTAAGAACTAGCACAGATACGCAGTATTTT. Translated, it gives CASSLDPRLRTSTDTQYF. Looking up the rest from reference TRBV11-2 and TRBJ2-3 gives the full variable domain: EAGVAQSPRYKIIEKRQSVAFWCNPISGHATLYWYQQILGQGPKLLIQFQNNGVVDDSQLPKDRFSAERLKGVDSTLKIQPAKLEDSAVYLCASSLDPRLRTSTDTQYFGPGTRLTVL.

V is TRBV19 and J is TRBJ2-4; D not resolved. CDR3 length: 15 amino acids. The ends were cut back, 5 bases at V and 0 bases at J, with 11 bases in the middle. The germline CDR1 and CDR2 sequences are LNHDA and SQIVND (reference sequence). The CDR3 protein is CASSRSRIAKNIQYF. In nucleotides, the CDR3 is TGTGCCAGTAGTCGATCCCGCATAGCCAAAAACATTCAGTACTTC.

V and J are TRBV27 and TRBJ1-5; D is unresolved. The ends were cut back, 2 bases at V and 3 bases at J, with 5 bases in the middle. This CDR3 has 13 amino acids. Germline CDR1 reads MNHEY; CDR2 reads SMNVEV (reference sequence). The CDR3: CASSLGINQPQHF. The CDR3 bases are TGTGCCAGCAGTTTAGGTATCAATCAGCCCCAGCATTTT.

The V call is TRBV18, the J call TRBJ2-1; D tentatively fits TRBD1 or TRBD2 (5 bases each). This CDR3 is 17 amino acids long. Looked up from germline, CDR1 is KGHSH and CDR2 is LQKENI. V was clipped by 6 bases and J by 6 bases, with 24 bases between them. The CDR3 reads CASSQLPGPERGNEQFF. The CDR3 DNA reads as TGTGCCAGCTCTCAGCTTCCGGGACCAGAGAGGGGCAATGAGCAGTTCTTC.

V and J are TRBV19 and TRBJ1-2, with TRBD1 matching over 8 bases. From germline, CDR1 is LNHDA and CDR2 SQIVND (reference sequence). Trimming took 5 bases from V and 5 from J; bases not matched to a gene: 10. The length of the CDR3 is 15 residues. The CDR3 DNA reads TGTGCCAGTAGTCCCACGGACAGGGAAAGTTATGGCTACACCTTC. Protein: CASSPTDRESYGYTF.

The gene calls are TRBV15 and TRBJ2-7, with D possibly TRBD2 on 6 matching bases. The CDR3 covers 14 residues. Trimming stripped 0 bases from V and 6 bases from J, with 12 bases between. Germline V gene lookup returns CDR1 LNHNV and CDR2 YYDKDF (reference sequence). DNA of the CDR3: TGTGCCACCAGCAGAGATTGGGGACTCTCCGAGCAGTACTTC. This sequence encodes CATSRDWGLSEQYF.

As concerns this clone: The sample holds other DNA sequences that translate to the same CDR3. The chain carries TRBV4-3 and TRBJ1-5; D gene ambiguous. Deletions cut 0 bases from V and 4 bases from J, with 4 bases between. The germline V gene encodes CDR1 LGHNA and CDR2 YSLEER. The CDR3 sequence is 13 residues long. For the CDR3, the DNA is TGCGCCAGCAGCCAAGAGAGAAATCAGCCCCAGCATTTT. Translated, it gives CASSQERNQPQHF.

The chain recombines TRBV7-2 with TRBJ1-1, with 10 bases matching TRBD1. The CDR3 totals 16 residues. Losses at the gene ends were 5 bases for V and 4 bases for J; bases not matched to a gene: 10. Germline V gives CDR1 SGHTA, CDR2 FQGNSA. CDR3 DNA: TGTGCCAGCAGCGCGCGACAGGGGGCCGGGTTCACTGAAGCTTTCTTT. This encodes CASSARQGAGFTEAFF.

This clone was counted only a few times. The genes are TRBV7-3 and TRBJ2-7; 8 positions agree with TRBD1. The V gene end was trimmed by 5 bases and the J gene end by 3 bases; junction bases not matched to a gene: 3. Germline loops: CDR1 SGHTA, CDR2 FQGTGA. The CDR3 is 13 amino acids. CDR3 amino acids: CASSPGQGYEQYF. Here the CDR3 DNA reads TGTGCCAGCAGCCCTGGACAGGGCTACGAGCAGTACTTC.

The chain links TRBV7-9 to TRBJ1-2; TRBD1 is a possible D gene (5 bases). CDR3 length equals 13 residues. Trimming stripped 2 bases from V and 2 bases from J, with 6 bases between. CDR1 and CDR2 from the germline V gene are SEHNR and FQNEAQ (reference sequence). In DNA form, the CDR3 reads TGTGCCAGCAGCTTAAACAGGAACTATGGCTACACCTTC. This translates into CASSLNRNYGYTF.

The DNA of the CDR3 is TGTGCCAGCAGCTTCGAGGAGGCCCACGAGCAGTACTTC. This codes for CASSFEEAHEQYF. The chain links TRBV7-2 to TRBJ2-7; tentative D call: TRBD2 (5 bases). Trimming stripped 3 bases from V and 5 bases from J, with 11 bases between. Germline values: CDR1 SGHTA, CDR2 FQGNSA. The CDR3 has 13 residues.

V is TRBV7-2 and J is TRBJ2-3, with D tentatively TRBD2 (5 bases). This CDR3 is 14 amino acids long. With 2 bases removed from V and 5 bases from J, the gap between germline ends came to 11 bases. Germline V gene sequence: CDR1 SGHTA, CDR2 FQGNSA. This CDR3 is CASSLTRAVDTQYF. CDR3 DNA: TGTGCCAGCAGCTTAACGAGGGCCGTAGATACGCAGTATTTT.

In its sample, this clone was seen a few times. The chain uses TRBV14 and TRBJ1-5; 8 bases are a match to TRBD1. Germline V CDR1 and CDR2: SGHDN, FVKESK. J was trimmed by 5 bases and V by 4 bases; bases with no gene match: 10. The CDR3 is 16 residues long. As DNA, the CDR3 is TGTGCCAGCAGCCGGCCCGGACAGGGCATTGATCAGCCCCAGCATTTT. It encodes CASSRPGQGIDQPQHF.

The chain recombines TRBV6-5 with TRBJ2-5; tentative D call: TRBD2 (6 bases). The V and J ends lost 5 bases and 7 bases respectively, with 17 bases between them. Germline-derived CDR1 and CDR2 are MNHEY and SVGAGI. This CDR3 is 14 amino acids long. DNA of the CDR3: TGTGCCAGCAGTGAAAGTAGGCCAGCGGGGACCCAGTACTTC. Translated, it gives CASSESRPAGTQYF.

The chain uses TRBV19 and TRBJ1-2, with D hard to call. CDR1 and CDR2 from the germline V gene are LNHDA and SQIVND (reference sequence). CDR3 length equals 14 residues. Trimming shortened V by 3 bases and J by 6 bases, and 14 bases separated the two germline ends. The CDR3, as DNA: TGTGCCAGTAGTATTATACAGATTGGGCATGGCTACACCTTC. This codes for CASSIIQIGHGYTF.

This clone was found once. J is TRBJ2-1 and V is TRBV29-1, with a weak D call TRBD1 (5 bases). V lost 7 bases and J 5 bases, leaving 12 bases between the germline ends. The CDR3 has 12 amino acids. Germline values: CDR1 SQVTM, CDR2 ANQGSEA. CDR3 nucleotide sequence: TGCAGCGGGGGCAGGGTGGACAATGAGCAGTTCTTC. This codes for CSGGRVDNEQFF.

The chain links TRBV7-8 to TRBJ2-1; TRBD1 matches 10 bases. Germline V gives CDR1 SGHVS, CDR2 FQNEAQ. Losses at the gene ends were 5 bases for V and 9 bases for J; bases not matched to a gene: 10. The CDR3 covers 15 residues. CDR3 residues: CASSPGTGVKGEQFF. The CDR3 bases are TGTGCCAGCAGCCCCGGGACAGGGGTGAAAGGTGAGCAGTTCTTC. Complete variable domain (other parts from reference TRBV7-8 and TRBJ2-1): GAGVSQSPRYKVAKRGQDVALRCDPISGHVSLFWYQQALGQGPEFLTYFQNEAQLDKSGLPSDRFFAERPEGSVSTLKIQRTQQEDSAVYLCASSPGTGVKGEQFFGPGTRLTVL.

The chain's CDR3 is CASGPGPHQFF. As DNA, the CDR3 is TGTGCCAGCGGACCGGGACCCCACCAGTTCTTC. The chain uses TRBV6-6 and TRBJ2-1, with D perhaps matching TRBD1 or TRBD2 (5 bases each). Germline assignment: CDR1 MNHNY and CDR2 SVGAGI (reference sequence). V was pared by 8 bases and J by 13 bases, with 15 bases between. This CDR3 has 11 residues.

The chain couples TRBV28 to TRBJ2-7; D unresolved. Trimming cost V 6 bases and J 2 bases, with 17 bases left between them. Germline loops: CDR1 MDHEN, CDR2 SYDVKM. This CDR3 contains 15 residues. The CDR3 reads CASRGRRAFTYEQYF. The DNA of the CDR3 is TGTGCCAGCAGGGGTAGACGGGCCTTTACCTACGAGCAGTACTTC.

This clone has just a few counts. The chain recombines TRBV7-3 with TRBJ2-5, with 7 positions matching TRBD1. Losses at the gene ends were 5 bases for V and 4 bases for J; bases not matched to a gene: 4. The CDR3 consists of 13 residues. CDR1 is SGHTA and CDR2 is FQGTGA in the germline V gene. In DNA, the CDR3 is TGTGCCAGCAGCCTCGGGACAGTAGAGACCCAGTACTTC. This sequence encodes CASSLGTVETQYF.

The gene calls are TRBV7-9 and TRBJ1-3; D may be TRBD1 (5 bases). CDR3 length: 14 amino acids. V was shortened by 5 bases and J by 0 bases, with 8 bases between the two germline ends. Looked up from germline, CDR1 is SEHNR and CDR2 is FQNEAQ (reference sequence). CDR3 bases: TGTGCCAGCAGCGGGGGATTCTCTGGAAACACCATATATTTT. Protein sequence: CASSGGFSGNTIYF.